The T cell receptor beta chain described here comes from a study of blood T cell repertoires in COVID-19. In the study overall: There were acute and convalescent COVID-19 samples, and they came from the United States, Italy and Spain. In each case, the material was cDNA or gDNA derived from T cells, B-cell-depleted T cells, or PBMCs.

In the study's own analysis: Amplification with reference gene primers provided the estimates of nucleated cell counts. The repertoire was sequenced with immunoSEQ multiplex PCR; TCRdb's copy has only in-frame clones and lacks some. That table is the source of V, J and clone size, and D and trimming were worked out from the DNA. In the table there are around 230,000 clones, over 65% of which are singletons. The CDR3 sequence is 15 residues long. Germline V gives CDR1 SEHNR, CDR2 FQNEAQ (reference sequence). After removal of 5 bases from V and 7 bases from J, the junction contained 8 bases not matched to a gene.

This TCR was sampled from a woman in her sixties or seventies with active or convalescent COVID-19. This rearrangement joins TRBV7-9 to TRBJ1-5, with 10 nucleotides matching TRBD1. The sample consisted of peripheral blood. CDR3 loop: CASSLGTGVWQPQHF. DNA for the CDR3: TGTGCCAGCAGCCTGGGGACAGGGGTATGGCAGCCCCAGCATTTT.